This T cell receptor beta chain was profiled in a study of shared clonotypes between healthy human individuals (dated by TCRdb to 2018 to 2020). Looking at the study overall: Two women and a few men aged 18 to 49 years were included in the cohort. To increase sequencing depth and limit assay-specific biases, TCR repertoire library preparation and sequencing were carried out by different laboratories using diverse techniques. For each donor, three plates each were used for CD4 naive and CD4 memory, two plates were used for CD8 naive, and one plate was used for CD8 memory. To estimate repertoire size and how much clonotype sharing occurs between individuals, the study deeply sequenced the blood TCR repertoires of roughly 5 healthy adults. Per donor, leukapheresis produced somewhere between about 0.94 and 9.5 billion PBMCs.

In regard to this clone: What this receptor recognizes is not known. At one boundary the junction diverges from the germline segment, which might be a read error.

From cysteine to phenylalanine, the CDR3 is 15 amino acids long. The entry retains the CDR3 DNA only, 45 bases that are in frame from base 1. Reading the germline V gene gives CDR1 SGHAT and CDR2 FQNNGV. Using the deep immunoSEQ assay, multiplex PCR amplified TCR CDR3 regions from genomic DNA. Extracted genomic DNA from each cell subset was spread evenly across all wells of several immunoSEQ 96-well plates, with each plate serving as a replicate. For sorted subsets, about 200 ng genomic DNA, equal to about 30,000 T cell genomes, was loaded into each replicate PCR. The purified libraries were quantified using a Qubit 3.0 fluorometer, sized with a Bioanalyzer 2100, and then quantified again using the KAPA Library Quantification kit. Every immunoSEQ 96-well plate was sequenced on a separate single-read 150-cycle Illumina NextSeq 550 flow cell. Processing in the source paper ran as follows. Because only junctional sequences without quality scores were contained in the immunoSEQ output, filtering matching that applied to full-length reads could not be performed. Sequences were annotated with PyIR, a Python wrapper for IgBLAST v1.9, using IMGT germline references to assign V/J genes and CDR3. Any read was removed if the V/J assignment was weak (E-value above 1e-6), the CDR3 was missing, or the read contained stop codons, out-of-frame junctions, or ambiguous translated residues. V3J clonotypes were defined as sequences sharing an identical inferred V gene, J gene, and CDR3 amino acid sequence. To compute the percentage overlap between repertoires, the number of shared unique clonotypes was divided by the size of the smaller repertoire. Repertoire richness was assessed with RTK rarefaction, the Chao1 estimator, and Recon v2.1 estimates of unobserved clonotypes. Generation probabilities were computed with OLGA for all TCRbeta clonotypes obtained by the gDNA method from four donors. Entries here come from immuneACCESS through TCRdb and include only in-frame sequences with V and J called. Some clones fail to appear in such tables; in the studies checked, an unresolved V gene covers under half of the shortfall, and the cause of the remainder is unknown. V, J and clone size are taken as reported in that table, and D and trimming were inferred from the DNA itself. In all, the sample holds 1.4 million or so clones, and about 98.5% of those were seen once. The top ten constitute roughly 0.35% of the sample.

Study-wide conclusions, independent of this receptor: Sharing across a few donors was observed for 4.5% to 6.5% of naive CD4, under 4% of naive CD8, about 2.3% of memory CD4, and over 0.3% of memory CD8 clonotypes. Clonotypes shared by all four sorted-subset donors showed higher generation probabilities than non-shared clonotypes. Naive subsets generally had larger estimated clonotype richness than memory subsets. Rarefaction of sorted-subset datasets indicated incomplete sequencing despite the large sequencing depth. Only blood was sampled, and tissue TCR repertoires likely differ from those in blood. Based on pairwise subsampling, the degree of clonotype sharing among donors was expected to be affected by sequencing depth. The small number of donors limited the genetic and exposure-history diversity represented.

Donors were healthy HIV-negative adults with no recently reported acute infections or vaccinations. Only Caucasian adults living in Nashville, Tennessee, USA were represented among the donors. CD4+ T cells were enriched by magnetic negative selection; naive cells were then positively selected on CD45RA, and the negative fraction formed the memory subset. Blood was collected by leukapheresis, and PBMCs were isolated by Ficoll-Histopaque density gradient centrifugation and then cryopreserved in liquid nitrogen vapor phase. Analytical flow cytometry was used to check the purity and quantity of each magnetically sorted T cell population. Genomic DNA was isolated from each sorted fraction and quantified by UV absorbance on a Nanodrop 2000c.

This receptor chain uses TRBV11-2 and TRBJ2-7, and perhaps TRBD1 as D gene, on 6 matching bases. The source material was naive CD4+ T cells sorted from blood. The cell subset or site label, as the study defines it: CD45RA+ positively selected. The sequence was obtained from a man younger than 45 in good health. The CDR3 corresponds to CASSSDRTSWPMKGF. The base sequence is TGTGCCAGCAGCTCGGACAGAACTTCATGGCCGATGAAGGGCTTC.